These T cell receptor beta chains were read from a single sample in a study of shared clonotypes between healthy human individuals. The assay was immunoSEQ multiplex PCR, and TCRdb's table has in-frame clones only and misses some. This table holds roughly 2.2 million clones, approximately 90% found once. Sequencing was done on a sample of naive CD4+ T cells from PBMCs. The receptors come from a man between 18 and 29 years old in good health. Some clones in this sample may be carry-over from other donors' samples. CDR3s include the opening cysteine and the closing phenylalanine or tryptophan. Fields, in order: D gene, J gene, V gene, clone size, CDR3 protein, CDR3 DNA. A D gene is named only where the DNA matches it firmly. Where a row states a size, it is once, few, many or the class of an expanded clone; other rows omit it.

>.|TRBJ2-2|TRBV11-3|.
CASTNTGELFF
TGTGCCAGCACCAATACCGGGGAGCTGTTTTTT
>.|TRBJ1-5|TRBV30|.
CAWSVRQGNQPQHF
TGTGCCTGGAGTGTACGACAGGGCAATCAGCCCCAGCATTTT
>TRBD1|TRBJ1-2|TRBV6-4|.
CASSDSSGQGTGYTF
TGTGCCAGCAGTGACTCCTCGGGACAGGGTACCGGCTACACCTTC
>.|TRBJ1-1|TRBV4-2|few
CASSQRANTEAFF
TGTGCCAGCAGCCAAAGAGCGAACACTGAAGCTTTCTTT
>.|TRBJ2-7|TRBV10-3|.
CAISESGRGSSYEQYF
TGTGCCATCAGTGAGTCTGGCCGGGGGAGCTCCTACGAGCAGTACTTC
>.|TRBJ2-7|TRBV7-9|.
CASSLPSEGPYEQYF
TGTGCCAGCAGCTTGCCTTCCGAGGGGCCCTACGAGCAGTACTTC
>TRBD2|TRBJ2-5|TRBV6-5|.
CAISVGGSGETQYF
TGTGCCATCAGTGTCGGCGGGAGCGGTGAGACCCAGTACTTC
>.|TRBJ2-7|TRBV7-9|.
CASSLFSSQDEQYF
TGTGCCAGCAGCTTATTTTCTAGTCAGGACGAGCAGTACTTC
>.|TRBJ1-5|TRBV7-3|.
CASSLKGGNQPQHF
TGTGCCAGCAGCTTAAAAGGGGGCAATCAGCCCCAGCATTTT
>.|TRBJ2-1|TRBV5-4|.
CASSLESRGGEQFF
TGTGCCAGCAGCTTGGAATCCAGGGGCGGTGAGCAGTTCTTC
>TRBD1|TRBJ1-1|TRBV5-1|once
CASSADRQGARAFF
TGCGCCAGCAGCGCCGACCGACAGGGGGCGCGAGCTTTCTTT
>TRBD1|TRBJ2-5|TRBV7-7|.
CASSQTGLETQYF
TGTGCCAGCAGCCAGACAGGGTTGGAGACCCAGTACTTC
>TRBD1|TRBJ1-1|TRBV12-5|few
CASGFGTVNTEAFF
TGTGCTAGTGGTTTCGGGACAGTGAACACTGAAGCTTTCTTT
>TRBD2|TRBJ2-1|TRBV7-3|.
CASRRAGTSGNNEQFF
TGTGCCAGCAGGCGCGCCGGGACTAGCGGAAACAATGAGCAGTTCTTC
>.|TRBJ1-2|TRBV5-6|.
CASSLRQDTHGYTF
TGTGCCAGCAGCCTTAGGCAGGACACCCATGGCTACACCTTC
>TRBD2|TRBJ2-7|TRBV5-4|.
CASSVKSGGTYEQYF
TGTGCCAGCAGCGTGAAGAGCGGGGGGACCTACGAGCAGTACTTC
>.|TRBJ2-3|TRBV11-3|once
CASSTQGGGTDTQYF
TGTGCCAGCAGCACCCAAGGGGGTGGGACAGATACGCAGTATTTT
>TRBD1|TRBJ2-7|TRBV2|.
CASEGASTSSYEQYF
TGTGCCAGCGAGGGGGCTAGCACCTCCTCCTACGAGCAGTACTTC
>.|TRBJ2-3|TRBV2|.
CASKARADTQYF
TGTGCCAGCAAGGCCCGGGCGGATACGCAGTATTTT
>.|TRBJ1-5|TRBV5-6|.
CASSFRSQPQHF
TGTGCCAGCAGCTTTCGCTCTCAGCCCCAGCATTTT
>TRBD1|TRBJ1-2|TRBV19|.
CASSIAGQGNYGYTF
TGTGCCAGTAGTATAGCCGGACAGGGAAACTATGGCTACACCTTC
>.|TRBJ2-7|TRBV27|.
CASSLMGSVSSYEQYF
TGTGCCAGCAGTTTAATGGGCAGCGTGAGCTCCTACGAGCAGTACTTC
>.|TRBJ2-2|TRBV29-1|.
CSVYQGSNTGELFF
TGCAGCGTATATCAGGGATCGAACACCGGGGAGCTGTTTTTT
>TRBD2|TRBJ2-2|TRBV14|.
CASSQGLAYGELFF
TGTGCCAGCAGCCAAGGACTAGCCTACGGGGAGCTGTTTTTT
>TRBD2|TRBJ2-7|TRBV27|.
CASSFGQGGWEQYF
TGTGCCAGCAGTTTCGGTCAGGGAGGGTGGGAGCAGTACTTC
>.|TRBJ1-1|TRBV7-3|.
CASSLVGVVNTEAFF
TGTGCCAGCAGCTTAGTAGGCGTCGTGAACACTGAAGCTTTCTTT
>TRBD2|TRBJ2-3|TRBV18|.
CASSSGTSGSRRFADTQYF
TGTGCCAGCTCATCCGGGACTAGCGGGAGTCGTCGGTTTGCAGATACGCAGTATTTT
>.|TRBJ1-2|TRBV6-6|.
CASSPRLGAHYGYTF
TGTGCCAGCAGCCCCCGCTTGGGGGCTCACTATGGCTACACCTTC
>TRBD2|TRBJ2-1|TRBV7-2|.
CASSLLAGLTYNEQFF
TGTGCCAGCAGCTTATTAGCGGGATTGACCTACAATGAGCAGTTCTTC
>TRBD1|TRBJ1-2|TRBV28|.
CASSSTGGTLGYGYTF
TGTGCCAGCAGTTCGACAGGGGGCACATTGGGCTATGGCTACACCTTC
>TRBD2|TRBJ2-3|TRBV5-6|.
CASHLAGGATQYF
TGTGCCAGTCACCTAGCGGGAGGGGCTACGCAGTATTTT
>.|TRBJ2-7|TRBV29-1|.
CSGGAGRYYEQYF
TGCAGCGGGGGGGCGGGCCGCTACTACGAGCAGTACTTC
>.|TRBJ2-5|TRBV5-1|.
CASSLGGGPGQETQYF
TGCGCCAGCAGCTTGGGGGGCGGGCCAGGGCAAGAGACCCAGTACTTC
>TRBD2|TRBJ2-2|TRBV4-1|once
CASSHPGLAGGHGGELFF
TGCGCCAGCAGCCATCCCGGACTAGCGGGAGGGCATGGCGGGGAGCTGTTTTTT
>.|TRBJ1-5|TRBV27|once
CASSPTDRANQPQHF
TGTGCCAGCAGCCCAACCGACAGAGCAAATCAGCCCCAGCATTTT
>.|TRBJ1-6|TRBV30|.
CAWSVGSPLHF
TGTGCCTGGAGTGTAGGATCACCCCTCCACTTT
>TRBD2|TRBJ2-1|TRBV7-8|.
CASSLRLADGDEQFF
TGTGCCAGCAGCCTGAGGCTAGCGGACGGCGATGAGCAGTTCTTC
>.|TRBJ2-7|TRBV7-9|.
CASSPLGASLVPYEQYF
TGTGCCAGCAGCCCTTTAGGAGCCTCCTTGGTCCCCTACGAGCAGTACTTC
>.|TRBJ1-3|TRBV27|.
CASSSVSSGNTIYF
TGTGCCAGCAGTTCCGTGAGCTCTGGAAACACCATATATTTT
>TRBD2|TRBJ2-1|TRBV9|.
CASSVAGGQVGEQFF
TGTGCCAGCAGCGTAGCGGGAGGGCAGGTCGGTGAGCAGTTCTTC
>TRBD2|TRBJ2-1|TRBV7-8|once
CASSTSSGTYNEQFF
TGTGCCAGCAGCACATCTAGCGGGACTTACAATGAGCAGTTCTTC
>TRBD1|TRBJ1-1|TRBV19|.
CASNKGQANTEAFF
TGTGCCAGTAACAAGGGACAGGCGAACACTGAAGCTTTCTTT
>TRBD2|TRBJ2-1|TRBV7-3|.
CASSLYTSGADNEQFF
TGTGCCAGCAGCTTATATACTAGCGGGGCCGACAATGAGCAGTTCTTC
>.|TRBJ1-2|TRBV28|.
CASSLAWGRTF
TGTGCCAGCAGCCTAGCGTGGGGTCGGACCTTC
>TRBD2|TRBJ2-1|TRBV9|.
CASSPSRTSGSYNEQFF
TGTGCCAGCAGCCCCAGTAGGACTAGCGGGAGCTACAATGAGCAGTTCTTC
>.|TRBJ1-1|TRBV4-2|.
CASSQVARSHTEAFF
TGTGCCAGCAGCCAAGTGGCGAGGTCGCACACTGAAGCTTTCTTT
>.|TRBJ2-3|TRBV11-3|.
CASSPSGASVGGLRQYF
TGTGCCAGCAGCCCCAGCGGAGCTAGCGTTGGGGGCCTGAGGCAGTATTTT
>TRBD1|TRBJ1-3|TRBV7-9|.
CASSLARTGLISGNTIYF
TGTGCCAGCAGCTTAGCGCGGACAGGCTTGATCTCTGGAAACACCATATATTTT
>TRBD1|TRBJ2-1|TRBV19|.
CATSDRTNEQFF
TGTGCCACCTCGGACAGGACTAATGAGCAGTTCTTC
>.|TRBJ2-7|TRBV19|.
CASSSRQSYEQYF
TGTGCCAGTAGTAGTCGGCAATCCTACGAGCAGTACTTC
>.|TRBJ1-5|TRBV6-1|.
CATLLRENNQPQHF
TGTGCCACCCTCCTGCGGGAGAACAATCAGCCCCAGCATTTT